These 17 T cell receptor beta chains share one sample of origin, sequenced in a study of OX40 agonist ivuxolimab in advanced cancers. Profiling relied on immunoSEQ multiplex PCR, and the TCRdb table lists in-frame clones only, not all of them. The sample lists some 43,000 clones, approximately 83% occurring once. The sample here was CD4+ or CD8+ T cells sorted from blood, taken in a trial of the OX40 agonist ivuxolimab. The receptors were gathered from an adult with an advanced solid tumor such as melanoma, head and neck, liver or kidney cancer.

The chain is built from TRBV9 and TRBJ1-2; no definite D call. There are 12 residues in the CDR3. The V end was cut by 0 bases, the J end by 8 bases, with 8 bases between. Germline CDR1 SGDLS, CDR2 YYNGEE. CDR3 residues: CASSVVWGGYTF. CDR3 bases: TGTGCCAGCAGCGTAGTCTGGGGAGGCTACACCTTC.

The chain employs TRBV5-1 and TRBJ2-5, with 8 bases matching TRBD2. This CDR3 comprises 15 residues. Germline loops: CDR1 SGHRS, CDR2 YFSETQ. J lost 5 bases, V lost 3 bases, and 9 bases had no gene match. Written as DNA, the CDR3 is TGCGCCAGCAGCTGGGGAAGCGGGAGTACGGAGACCCAGTACTTC. Translated, it gives CASSWGSGSTETQYF.

This chain joins TRBV11-2 and TRBJ1-1; no clear D. The CDR3 is 12 residues long. Looked up from germline, CDR1 is SGHAT and CDR2 is FQNNGV. Trimming took off 3 bases at V and 4 bases at J, with 6 bases between the two ends. The CDR3 protein is CASSFGGTEAFF. In nucleotides, the CDR3 is TGTGCCAGCAGCTTTGGAGGCACTGAAGCTTTCTTT.

The rearrangement links TRBV7-9 to TRBJ2-5; D is possibly TRBD1 or TRBD2 (5 bases each). The V and J ends lost 5 bases and 1 base respectively, with 11 bases between them. CDR3 length: 14 amino acids. In germline, CDR1 is SEHNR, CDR2 FQNEAQ (reference sequence). The CDR3 loop reads CASSPRDGQETQYF. The CDR3 coding sequence is TGTGCCAGCAGCCCCCGGGACGGCCAAGAGACCCAGTACTTC.

The genes are TRBV27 and TRBJ2-7; maybe TRBD1 (6 bases). The ends were cut back, 2 bases at V and 5 bases at J, with 10 bases in the middle. Per germline, CDR1 MNHEY and CDR2 SMNVEV (reference sequence). CDR3 length: 13 residues. CDR3 residues: CASSLNRVHEQYF. The CDR3 region has the DNA TGTGCCAGCAGTTTAAACAGGGTCCACGAGCAGTACTTC.

This sequence joins TRBV5-1 and TRBJ1-4; D remains unclear. CDR1 SGHRS and CDR2 YFSETQ come from the germline V gene. V lost 0 bases and J lost 6, with 3 bases in between. This CDR3 has 12 residues. In DNA, the CDR3 is TGCGCCAGCAGCTTGGGGGATGAAAAACTGTTTTTT. It specifies CASSLGDEKLFF.

This clone was observed a handful of times. The genes are TRBV7-9 and TRBJ1-1; 7 bases are shared with TRBD1. Trimming at V came to 7 bases and at J to 6 bases, leaving 11 bases not matched to a gene. CDR1 is SEHNR and CDR2 is FQNEAQ in the germline V gene (reference sequence). This CDR3 has 14 amino acids. DNA for the CDR3: TGTGCCAGCACCACCCCAGGGGGGTTTCCTGAAGCTTTCTTT. This sequence encodes CASTTPGGFPEAFF. The whole variable domain, filled in from reference TRBV7-9 and TRBJ1-1, reads DTGVSQNPRHKITKRGQNVTFRCDPISEHNRLYWYRQTLGQGPEFLTYFQNEAQLEKSRLLSDRFSAERPKGSFSTLEIQRTEQGDSAMYLCASTTPGGFPEAFFGQGTRLTVV.

This clone appeared a single time. The chain has TRBV6-5 and TRBJ2-7; no reliable D call. V lost 5 bases to trimming and J lost 0 bases, with 11 bases between them. The CDR3 spans 14 residues. Germline assignment: CDR1 MNHEY and CDR2 SVGAGI. CDR3: CASSHKESSYEQYF. The CDR3, as DNA: TGTGCCAGCAGTCACAAGGAGAGCTCCTACGAGCAGTACTTC.

The CDR3 sequence: CASSYSGTSNQPQHF. CDR3 nucleotide sequence: TGTGCCAGCAGTTACTCAGGGACAAGCAATCAGCCCCAGCATTTT. V usage is TRBV6-5 and J usage is TRBJ1-5, with D perhaps matching TRBD1 (6 bases). The CDR3 is made up of 15 amino acids. Germline CDR1 and CDR2: MNHEY and SVGAGI. V was pared by 0 bases and J by 1 base, with 7 bases between.

This clone was detected many times. V and J are TRBV4-3 and TRBJ1-1, with D unresolved. The ends were cut back, 1 base at V and 1 base at J, with 4 bases in the middle. CDR1 and CDR2 (germline): LGHNA, YSLEER. The CDR3 is made up of 13 amino acids. This CDR3 is CASSQGENTEAFF. The CDR3 coding sequence is TGCGCCAGCAGCCAAGGTGAGAACACTGAAGCTTTCTTT.

The gene calls are TRBV19 and TRBJ1-1, with D perhaps TRBD1 (6 bases). Trimming pared 5 bases from V and 1 base from J, leaving 11 bases between. This CDR3 region has 14 residues. Germline V gene data show CDR1 as LNHDA and CDR2 as SQIVND (reference sequence). Written as DNA, the CDR3 is TGTGCCAGTAGTTTGGACAGTTGGAACACTGAAGCTTTCTTT. Its protein is CASSLDSWNTEAFF.

The chain couples TRBV5-5 to TRBJ1-1; D is ambiguous. Trimming cost V 6 bases and J 8 bases, with 14 bases left between them. Germline CDR1 and CDR2: SGHKS and YYEKEE (reference sequence). This CDR3 contains 12 residues. The CDR3 DNA reads TGTGCCAGCACCAAACCGGGCCCAGAAGCTTTCTTT. Amino acid sequence: CASTKPGPEAFF. Full variable domain (missing parts from reference TRBV5-5 and TRBJ1-1): DAGVTQSPTHLIKTRGQQVTLRCSPISGHKSVSWYQQVLGQGPQFIFQYYEKEERGRGNFPDRFSARQFPNYSSELNVNALLLGDSALYLCASTKPGPEAFFGQGTRLTVV.

This chain connects TRBV27 to TRBJ2-2, with 10 bases matching TRBD2. Unmatched junction bases numbered 8, after V lost 4 bases and J lost 6 bases. Germline loops: CDR1 MNHEY, CDR2 SMNVEV (reference sequence). The length of the CDR3 is 16 residues. CDR3 coding DNA: TGTGCCAGCAGTTACCTAGGACTAGCGGCCGCCGGGGAGCTGTTTTTT. This gives the protein CASSYLGLAAAGELFF.

This sequence joins TRBV4-1 and TRBJ1-2, with a tentative D call TRBD1 (6 bases). The CDR3 contains 15 residues. From germline, CDR1 is MGHRA and CDR2 YSYEKL. V lost 1 base and J 3 bases, leaving 12 bases between the germline ends. The CDR3 nucleotides read TGCGCCAGCAGCCAAGTAAAACAGGGTGACTATGGCTACACCTTC. Its protein is CASSQVKQGDYGYTF.

This chain uses TRBV7-9 with TRBJ1-2, with D possibly being TRBD1 (5 bases). The CDR3 length is 13 residues. Trimming left V 4 bases short and J 4 bases short, with 10 bases between. Germline CDR1 reads SEHNR; CDR2 reads FQNEAQ (reference sequence). The DNA of the CDR3 is TGTGCCAGCAGCTCAGGACATGGCTATGGCTACACCTTC. It codes for CASSSGHGYGYTF.

The chain joins TRBV27 to TRBJ1-3; D call uncertain. V shed 2 bases and J shed 4 bases, with 9 bases lying between them. The CDR3 consists of 14 residues. CDR1 is MNHEY and CDR2 is SMNVEV in the germline V gene (reference sequence). This CDR3 reads CASSLRGGGNTIYF. In DNA form, the CDR3 reads TGTGCCAGCAGTTTACGGGGAGGCGGAAACACCATATATTTT.

The rearrangement uses TRBV9 and TRBJ2-2, with D unclear. The V and J ends lost 0 bases and 7 bases respectively, with 4 bases between them. CDR1 is SGDLS and CDR2 is YYNGEE in the germline V gene. The CDR3 totals 12 residues. CDR3 amino acids: CASSVGFGELFF. For the CDR3, the DNA is TGTGCCAGCAGCGTAGGGTTCGGGGAGCTGTTTTTT.